The clone carrying this TCR beta chain was recorded at least ten times. No antigen is known for it. The sample comes from a study of T cell repertoires in cytomegalovirus infection. Background on the study: In the study, CMV epitopes included recently identified HLA-C-restricted and well-studied HLA-B-restricted ones. Based on public TCR beta signatures, there were indications of CMV infection and of a matching HLA type.

Study-level findings and limits: The ex vivo response showed dominance by HLA-C-restricted CMV-specific TCR beta clonotypes. Summed frequency of public TCR beta families distinguished CMV carriers with the relevant HLA.

The CDR3 contains 13 residues. V was pared by 1 base and J by 5 bases, with 6 bases between. TCRdb ran MiXCR on the reads and lists one entry per CDR3 protein. This sample has some 800,000 distinct CDR3 sequences; about 30% occur once, and the top ten carry roughly 12%. The chain uses TRBV12-3 or TRBV12-4 and TRBJ1-5; D is unclear. The clonotype originates from a human donor in good health (CMV status not recorded). Some clones in this sample may be carry-over from other donors' samples. The starting material was cultured CD8+ T cells from PBMCs, obtained from culture after CMV antigen stimulation. CDR3 coding DNA: TGTGCCAGCAGTTTAGAGGGTGATCAGCCCCAGCATTTT. Translation gives CASSLEGDQPQHF.